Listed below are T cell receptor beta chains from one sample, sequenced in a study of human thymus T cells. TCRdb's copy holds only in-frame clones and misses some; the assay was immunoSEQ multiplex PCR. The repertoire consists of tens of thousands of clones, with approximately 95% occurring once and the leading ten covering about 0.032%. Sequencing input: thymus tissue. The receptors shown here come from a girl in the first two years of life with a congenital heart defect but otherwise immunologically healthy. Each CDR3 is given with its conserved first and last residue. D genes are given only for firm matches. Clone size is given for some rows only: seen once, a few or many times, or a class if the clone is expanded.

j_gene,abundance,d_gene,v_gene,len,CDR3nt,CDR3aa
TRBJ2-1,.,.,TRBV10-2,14,TGCGCCAGCAGCTGGGGGACCTCCTACAATGAGCAGTTCTTC,CASSWGTSYNEQFF
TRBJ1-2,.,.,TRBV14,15,TGTGCCAGCAGCCAGGGGCCGGCGTACGAGGATGGCTACACCTTC,CASSQGPAYEDGYTF
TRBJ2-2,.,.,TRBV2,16,TGTGCCAGCAGTGAAGCCGGGCCTACTAACACCGGGGAGCTGTTTTTT,CASSEAGPTNTGELFF
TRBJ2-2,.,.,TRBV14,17,TGTGCCAGCAGCCAAGATCTGCCCCCCGGTCTCGCCGGGGAGCTGTTTTTT,CASSQDLPPGLAGELFF
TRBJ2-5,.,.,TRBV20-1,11,TGCAGTGCTACCCAGCAAGAGACCCAGTACTTC,CSATQQETQYF
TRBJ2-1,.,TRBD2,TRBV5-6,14,TGTGCCAGCAGCCCTCGGCGGGAGCGCAATGAGCAGTTCTTC,CASSPRRERNEQFF
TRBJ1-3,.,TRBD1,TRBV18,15,TGTGCCAGCTCACCATTGACAGGGGCTGGAAACACCATATATTTT,CASSPLTGAGNTIYF
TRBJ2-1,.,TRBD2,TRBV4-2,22,TGTGCCAGCAGCCAAGAGGAACCGGGACTAGCGGGAGCGCTCCACTCCTACAATGAGCAGTTCTTC,CASSQEEPGLAGALHSYNEQFF
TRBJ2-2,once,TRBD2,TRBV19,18,TGTGCCAGTAGTGGAGCCGGGACTAGCGGGGCCCCCACCGGGGAGCTGTTTTTT,CASSGAGTSGAPTGELFF
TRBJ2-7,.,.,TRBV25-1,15,TGTGCCAGCAGTGCCGGAGTGGGACCTAGAGACGAGCAGTACTTC,CASSAGVGPRDEQYF
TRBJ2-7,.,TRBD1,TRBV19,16,TGTGCCAGTAGTATATATGTCCGGGCAGGGGGCGACGAGCAGTACTTC,CASSIYVRAGGDEQYF
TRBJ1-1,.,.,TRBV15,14,TGTGCCACCAGCAGAGATTTGGGTTTTTCTGAAGCTTTCTTT,CATSRDLGFSEAFF
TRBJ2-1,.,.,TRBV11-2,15,TGTGCCACCGCCAGTTGTGAGGGCCCCTACAATGAGCAGTTCTTC,CATASCEGPYNEQFF
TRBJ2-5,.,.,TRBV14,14,TGTGCCAGCAGCCAAGGAGGCGAGGCGGAGACCCAGTACTTC,CASSQGGEAETQYF